These 31 T cell receptor beta chains originate from one sample sequenced in a study of blood T cell repertoires in COVID-19. The repertoire was sequenced with immunoSEQ multiplex PCR; TCRdb's copy has only in-frame clones and lacks some. There are about 94,000 clones in the sample; approximately 83% occur only once, and about 6.3% lies in the top ten. The sequenced sample was peripheral blood. These TCRs come from a man between 60 and 75 years old with acute or convalescent COVID-19.

This clone was detected only once. The chain uses TRBV4-2 and TRBJ1-1, with 8 bases aligning to TRBD1. The CDR3 extends over 15 amino acids. Germline CDR1 and CDR2: LGHNA and YNFKEQ. V was clipped by 1 base and J by 4 bases; unmatched bases: 5. The CDR3 nucleotides read TGTGCCAGCAGCCAAGTTGGGACAGGAGTCACTGAAGCTTTCTTT. It translates to CASSQVGTGVTEAFF.

A few counts support this clone. The chain combines TRBV10-2 with TRBJ1-2; unclear D gene. The ends were cut back, 6 bases at V and 3 bases at J, with 11 bases in the middle. Germline CDR1 reads WSHSY; CDR2 reads SAAADI. The CDR3 is made up of 13 amino acids. CDR3 sequence (DNA): TGCGCCAGCAGGGAGGTGTTCGACTATGGCTACACCTTC. Protein sequence: CASREVFDYGYTF.

V and J are TRBV11-2 and TRBJ1-5, with unresolved D. CDR1 and CDR2 (germline): SGHAT, FQNNGV. Trimming removed 3 bases from V and 3 bases from J, with 9 bases in between. The CDR3 extends over 14 amino acids. The CDR3 DNA reads as TGTGCCAGCAGCTTTGGCAGGTCCAATCAGCCCCAGCATTTT. Its protein product is CASSFGRSNQPQHF.

V usage is TRBV5-5 and J usage is TRBJ1-1; D might be TRBD1 (5 bases). Trimming cost V 0 bases and J 0 bases, with 12 bases left between them. The CDR3 loop spans 16 amino acids. The V gene's germline CDR1 is SGHKS and CDR2 YYEKEE (reference sequence). This CDR3 is CASSLAVRQLNTEAFF. DNA of the CDR3: TGTGCCAGCAGCTTGGCCGTTAGACAGCTGAACACTGAAGCTTTCTTT.

This chain uses TRBV29-1 with TRBJ1-1, with D hard to call. V was cut by 8 bases and J by 1 base, with 11 bases left in between. This CDR3 region has 12 residues. Germline CDR1 reads SQVTM; CDR2 reads ANQGSEA. CDR3 loop: CSYHPGNTEAFF. In nucleotides, the CDR3 is TGCAGCTATCACCCGGGGAACACTGAAGCTTTCTTT.

This chain joins TRBV9 and TRBJ2-5, with TRBD2 identical over 10 bases. This CDR3 comprises 16 residues. The V segment lost 6 bases and the J segment 0 bases; nucleotides outside the gene matches: 8. Germline-derived CDR1 and CDR2 are SGDLS and YYNGEE. The CDR3 DNA reads as TGTGCCAGCAACAGAGCGGGGGGGCGCAACCAAGAGACCCAGTACTTC. Protein product: CASNRAGGRNQETQYF.

As DNA, the CDR3 is TGTGCCAGCAGCCCCAACAGGTTAGGGAACACTGAAGCTTTCTTT. Protein product: CASSPNRLGNTEAFF. This chain joins TRBV7-3 and TRBJ1-1, with D tentatively TRBD1 (5 bases). Per the germline V gene, CDR1 is SGHTA and CDR2 is FQGTGA. Trimming shortened V by 5 bases and J by 1 base, and 14 bases separated the two germline ends. The CDR3 is 15 amino acids.

The chain employs TRBV24-1 and TRBJ2-7, with 12 bases matching TRBD1. Unmatched junction bases numbered 19, after V lost 2 bases and J lost 9 bases. Per the germline V gene, CDR1 is KGHDR and CDR2 is SFDVKD. The CDR3 totals 19 residues. The CDR3 DNA reads TGTGCCACCAGTGATTCCAGAGGGACAGGGGGCGCCCCGTTAGTCGGGCAGTACTTC. Amino acids: CATSDSRGTGGAPLVGQYF.

Regarding this clone: Other DNA sequences in the same sample also yield this CDR3. This chain uses TRBV6-2 or TRBV6-3 with TRBJ1-2; the D gene is possibly TRBD1 (5 bases). Germline V gene lookup returns CDR1 MNHEY and CDR2 SVGEGT. The CDR3 spans 13 residues. V dropped 5 bases and J dropped 3 bases, with 10 bases sitting between them. The CDR3 reads CASSDQGDYGYTF. In DNA, the CDR3 is TGTGCCAGCAGTGACCAGGGTGACTATGGCTACACCTTC.

The chain uses TRBV9 and TRBJ2-2; D is perhaps TRBD2 (6 bases). CDR1 and CDR2 from the germline V gene are SGDLS and YYNGEE. This CDR3 has 17 residues. Trimming took 4 bases from V and 0 from J, leaving 16 bases between them. The CDR3 sequence is CASSFLSWGANTGELFF. The DNA of the CDR3 is TGTGCCAGCAGCTTCCTCTCATGGGGGGCGAACACCGGGGAGCTGTTTTTT.

The chain couples TRBV5-1 to TRBJ2-7, with 9 bases matching TRBD1. The CDR3 is made up of 14 amino acids. Trimming removed 2 bases from V and 2 bases from J; junction bases left unmatched: 2. Germline V gene lookup returns CDR1 SGHRS and CDR2 YFSETQ. The DNA for the CDR3 is TGCGCCAGCAGCTTCGGGACAGGGACCTACGAGCAGTACTTC. It translates to CASSFGTGTYEQYF.

V gene TRBV29-1 combines with J gene TRBJ2-5; 9 bases agree with TRBD1. V was clipped by 1 base and J by 1 base; unmatched bases: 1. The CDR3 length is 14 residues. Germline values: CDR1 SQVTM, CDR2 ANQGSEA. The CDR3 here is CSVEGTGVQETQYF. The CDR3 DNA reads TGCAGCGTTGAAGGGACAGGGGTCCAAGAGACCCAGTACTTC.

This clone was counted only a few times. V usage is TRBV7-8 and J usage is TRBJ2-5, with TRBD2 matching 11 bases. The germline CDR1 and CDR2 sequences are SGHVS and FQNEAQ. V trimming: 1 base; J trimming: 5 bases; junction bases outside the gene matches: 3. This CDR3 region has 15 residues. CDR3: CASSLGRTSGETQYF. The CDR3 coding sequence is TGTGCCAGCAGCTTAGGGAGGACTAGCGGGGAGACCCAGTACTTC.

This chain links TRBV2 with TRBJ1-1; D unclear. The length of the CDR3 is 15 residues. Per the germline V gene, CDR1 is SNHLY and CDR2 is FYNNEI. The germline V and J ends were trimmed by 9 bases and 1 base, with 18 bases remaining between them. For the CDR3, the DNA is TGTGCCAGTCAAAGGGAGTCGCATCAGAACACTGAAGCTTTCTTT. Protein: CASQRESHQNTEAFF.

The rearrangement joins TRBV19 to TRBJ1-2; the D gene is possibly TRBD1 (5 bases). The germline V gene encodes CDR1 LNHDA and CDR2 SQIVND (reference sequence). Trimming removed 3 bases from V and 5 bases from J, with 13 bases in between. CDR3 length: 14 residues. CDR3 DNA: TGTGCCAGTAGTATCTCCGGGGGGGAGTATGGCTACACCTTC. Translated, it gives CASSISGGEYGYTF.

The chain combines TRBV7-2 with TRBJ2-3; a possible D gene is TRBD2 (6 bases). The V gene lost 0 bases and the J gene lost 2 bases, with 9 bases spanning the gap. Germline V gene lookup returns CDR1 SGHTA and CDR2 FQGNSA. This CDR3 region has 15 residues. CDR3 bases: TGTGCCAGCAGCTTAGCGGGCGGGGTCACAGATACGCAGTATTTT. This sequence encodes CASSLAGGVTDTQYF.

This chain links TRBV6-2 or TRBV6-3 with TRBJ1-1; a weak D match, TRBD1 (6 bases). V lost 2 bases, J lost 11 bases, and 18 bases lay in between. The CDR3 has 14 residues. Germline assignment: CDR1 MNHEY and CDR2 SVGEGT. CDR3 sequence (DNA): TGTGCCAGCAGTTACGCCTACAGGGAGATGGGCGCTTTCTTT. This encodes CASSYAYREMGAFF.

The CDR3 nucleotides read TGTGCCAGCAGTCTTCAGGGTGTGAACACTGAAGCTTTCTTT. Protein sequence: CASSLQGVNTEAFF. This chain uses TRBV6-6 with TRBJ1-1; D might be TRBD1 (5 bases). Germline lookup yields CDR1 MNHNY and CDR2 SVGAGI (reference sequence). Trimming left V 5 bases short and J 0 bases short, with 10 bases between. The CDR3 consists of 14 residues.

The chain joins TRBV6-5 to TRBJ2-1, with a tentative D call TRBD2 (5 bases). Trimming shortened V by 0 bases and J by 6 bases, and 9 bases separated the two germline ends. Germline V gene data show CDR1 as MNHEY and CDR2 as SVGAGI. The CDR3 runs 14 residues. This chain's CDR3 is CASSYSGEFNEQFF. In DNA, the CDR3 is TGTGCCAGCAGTTACTCCGGGGAGTTCAATGAGCAGTTCTTC.

The V and J genes are TRBV19 and TRBJ2-5, with no clear D. V was trimmed by 10 bases and J by 1 base, leaving 4 bases between them. The CDR3 is 10 residues long. Per the germline V gene, CDR1 is LNHDA and CDR2 is SQIVND (reference sequence). The CDR3 DNA is TGTGCCACCGGCCAAGAGACCCAGTACTTC. Translation: CATGQETQYF.

V gene TRBV25-1 combines with J gene TRBJ1-2; D call uncertain. Between the trimmed V and J ends, which lost 0 bases and 8 bases, there was a span of 16 bases. This CDR3 contains 15 residues. In germline, CDR1 is MGHDK, CDR2 SYGVNS. The CDR3 nucleotides read TGTGCCAGCAGTGAATATGAGGGCAGTGCCGGCGGCTACACCTTC. Protein sequence: CASSEYEGSAGGYTF.

The chain recombines TRBV27 with TRBJ2-3; 10 bases align to TRBD2. Trimming cost V 4 bases and J 4 bases; bases outside gene matches: 5. The CDR3 covers 15 residues. Germline V gives CDR1 MNHEY, CDR2 SMNVEV (reference sequence). The CDR3 region is CASSSLAGVSDTQYF. CDR3 nucleotides: TGTGCCAGCAGTTCTCTAGCGGGGGTTTCAGATACGCAGTATTTT.

This clone came up a few times. DNA of the CDR3: TGTGCCAGCGTCGACCGGGACAGGAAGGACTATGGCTACACCTTC. Protein product: CASVDRDRKDYGYTF. The genes are TRBV2 and TRBJ1-2; 8 bases line up with TRBD1. The CDR3 is 15 residues long. V dropped 8 bases and J dropped 3; count of bases not matched to a gene: 11. Germline V gives CDR1 SNHLY, CDR2 FYNNEI.

The J gene is TRBJ2-5, the V gene TRBV19, with TRBD2 matching 8 bases. Germline CDR1 reads LNHDA; CDR2 reads SQIVND (reference sequence). Germline trimming cut 9 bases from V and 3 bases from J; bases unmatched to any gene: 6. The CDR3 has 13 amino acids. CDR3 nucleotide sequence: TGTGCCAGCGCGGGGGGAGAGAAAGAGACCCAGTACTTC. Its protein product is CASAGGEKETQYF. The full variable domain, completed using reference TRBV19 and TRBJ2-5, is DGGITQSPKYLFRKEGQNVTLSCEQNLNHDAMYWYRQDPGQGLRLIYYSQIVNDFQKGDIAEGYSVSREKKESFPLTVTSAQKNPTAFYLCASAGGEKETQYFGPGTRLLVL.

This clone has just one count. The chain uses TRBV29-1 and TRBJ1-2; D may be TRBD1 (5 bases). The CDR3 is made up of 11 amino acids. Trimming removed 5 bases at V and 7 bases at J, with 11 bases between. The germline gives CDR1 SQVTM, CDR2 ANQGSEA. The chain's CDR3 is CSVFDSFGYTF. The CDR3 region has the DNA TGCAGCGTTTTCGACAGTTTTGGCTACACCTTC.

The chain joins TRBV19 to TRBJ2-6, with TRBD1 as a possible D gene (5 bases). Between the trimmed V and J ends, which lost 3 bases and 1 base, there was a span of 10 bases. CDR3 length: 16 residues. Germline lookup yields CDR1 LNHDA and CDR2 SQIVND (reference sequence). The chain's CDR3 is CASSIFRESGANVLTF. The CDR3, as DNA: TGTGCCAGTAGTATCTTCAGGGAATCTGGGGCCAACGTCCTGACTTTC.

The chain links TRBV27 to TRBJ1-1; D may be TRBD1 (5 bases). The V end lost 2 bases, the J end lost 5 bases, and 12 bases lay between the germline ends. Germline values: CDR1 MNHEY, CDR2 SMNVEV (reference sequence). This CDR3 has 14 amino acids. The DNA of the CDR3 is TGTGCCAGCAGTTTAAACCAGGGCCTGACTGAAGCTTTCTTT. Amino acid sequence: CASSLNQGLTEAFF.

The chain links TRBV29-1 to TRBJ2-1; D is undetermined. Trimming removed 2 bases at V and 1 base at J, with 12 bases between. CDR3 size: 15 residues. CDR1 SQVTM and CDR2 ANQGSEA come from the germline V gene. The DNA of the CDR3 is TGCAGCGTTGAACGAGCAGGCCGATCCTACAATGAGCAGTTCTTC. Its protein product is CSVERAGRSYNEQFF.

The chain carries TRBV9 and TRBJ1-2; the D gene is possibly TRBD1 (6 bases). The CDR3 sequence is 15 residues long. Germline V lookup: CDR1 SGDLS, CDR2 YYNGEE. V lost 4 bases and J lost 4, with 17 bases in between. The CDR3 sequence: CASSPRGGVGYGYTF. The CDR3 region has the DNA TGTGCCAGCAGCCCCCGAGGGGGGGTTGGCTATGGCTACACCTTC.

The chain couples TRBV9 to TRBJ2-1, with D possibly TRBD1 on 5 matching bases. Germline-derived CDR1 and CDR2 are SGDLS and YYNGEE. Trimming took off 4 bases at V and 7 bases at J, with 9 bases between the two ends. The CDR3 contains 12 residues. CDR3 sequence reads: CASSSQGNEQFF. CDR3 nucleotides: TGTGCCAGCAGCTCCCAGGGTAATGAGCAGTTCTTC.

This sequence joins TRBV9 and TRBJ2-5; 10 nucleotides match TRBD2. Germline CDR1 SGDLS, CDR2 YYNGEE. The CDR3 sequence is 15 residues long. The junction had 11 bases not matched to a gene; V was cut back by 6 bases and J by 6 bases. CDR3 residues: CASTPAGGPLKTQYF. DNA for the CDR3: TGTGCCAGCACCCCAGCGGGGGGGCCTTTGAAGACCCAGTACTTC.